Presented here are 8 T cell receptor beta chains from one specimen sequenced in a study of glioma-infiltrating T cells after dendritic cell vaccination. TCRdb's copy holds only in-frame clones and misses some; the assay was immunoSEQ multiplex PCR. The sample lists about 92,000 clones; 85% to 90% were seen once. Source: blood, taken before dendritic cell vaccination. These receptors all stem from a human donor with glioblastoma.

The chain employs TRBV29-1 and TRBJ1-1; 9 bases match TRBD1. CDR3 length: 14 residues. Looked up from germline, CDR1 is SQVTM and CDR2 is ANQGSEA. The V and J ends lost 5 bases and 1 base, in that order; junction bases with no gene match: 5. The chain's CDR3 is CSVSTGQGNTEAFF. The CDR3 DNA is TGCAGCGTTTCAACGGGACAGGGGAACACTGAAGCTTTCTTT.

The CDR3 here is CASSGRRQGYYGYTF. The CDR3 DNA reads TGTGCCAGTAGTGGGCGACGACAGGGCTACTATGGCTACACCTTC. The chain joins TRBV19 to TRBJ1-2; 7 nucleotides match TRBD1. This CDR3 has 15 residues. Germline V CDR1 and CDR2: LNHDA, SQIVND (reference sequence). V shed 5 bases, J shed 3 bases, and the junction held 9 bases outside the gene matches.

The V gene is TRBV7-8, the J gene TRBJ2-7; 9 bases align to TRBD2. V dropped 1 base and J dropped 2; count of bases not matched to a gene: 6. The CDR3 loop spans 16 amino acids. Germline V lookup: CDR1 SGHVS, CDR2 FQNEAQ. The CDR3 bases are TGTGCCAGCAGCTTAGTAGTTGGCGGGGGGGCCTACGAGCAGTACTTC. Translated: CASSLVVGGGAYEQYF. Full variable domain (outside the CDR3, taken from reference TRBV7-8 and TRBJ2-7): GAGVSQSPRYKVAKRGQDVALRCDPISGHVSLFWYQQALGQGPEFLTYFQNEAQLDKSGLPSDRFFAERPEGSVSTLKIQRTQQEDSAVYLCASSLVVGGGAYEQYFGPGTRLTVT.

This clone was observed once. This chain links TRBV27 with TRBJ1-5; 9 bases line up with TRBD1. The CDR3 length is 14 residues. CDR1 and CDR2 (germline): MNHEY, SMNVEV (reference sequence). Germline trimming cut 10 bases from V and 3 bases from J; bases unmatched to any gene: 7. CDR3 DNA: TGTGCCACCAAGGACAGGGGCATCAATCAGCCCCAGCATTTT. It is translated as CATKDRGINQPQHF.

The V and J genes are TRBV19 and TRBJ2-2, with 10 nucleotides matching TRBD2. The CDR3 length is 14 residues. Germline CDR1 is LNHDA and CDR2 is SQIVND (reference sequence). V gave up 5 bases and J gave up 5 bases; unmatched junction bases: 2. The CDR3 loop reads CASSSSGGTGELFF. In DNA, the CDR3 is TGTGCCAGTAGTTCTAGCGGGGGAACCGGGGAGCTGTTTTTT.

The chain has TRBV29-1 and TRBJ1-1, with TRBD1 matching 10 bases. The CDR3 is 13 residues long. Germline CDR1 and CDR2: SQVTM and ANQGSEA. V trimming: 8 bases; J trimming: 2 bases; junction bases outside the gene matches: 5. CDR3 sequence: CSSWTGGNTEAFF. The CDR3 bases are TGCAGCTCTTGGACAGGGGGAAACACTGAAGCTTTCTTT. Using reference TRBV29-1 and TRBJ1-1 for the parts outside the CDR3, the full variable domain is SAVISQKPSRDICQRGTSLTIQCQVDSQVTMMFWYRQQPGQSLTLIATANQGSEATYESGFVIDKFPISRPNLTFSTLTVSNMSPEDSSIYLCSSWTGGNTEAFFGQGTRLTVV.

V is TRBV7-9 and J is TRBJ1-5; tentative D call: TRBD1 (6 bases). CDR3 length: 14 residues. V lost 5 bases, J lost 3 bases, and 11 bases lay in between. CDR1 SEHNR and CDR2 FQNEAQ come from the germline V gene (reference sequence). CDR3 bases: TGTGCCAGCAGCCGACCGGGACACAATCAGCCCCAGCATTTT. Translated, it gives CASSRPGHNQPQHF.

The chain recombines TRBV6-6 with TRBJ2-7, with D perhaps TRBD2 (6 bases). The V end was cut by 6 bases, the J end by 1 base, with 19 bases between. The CDR3 sequence is 16 residues long. The germline V gene has CDR1 MNHNY and CDR2 SVGAGI (reference sequence). The DNA of the CDR3 is TGTGCCAGCAGATTAGGTCCGGGAGAGGTGTCCTACGAGCAGTACTTC. As protein: CASRLGPGEVSYEQYF.